Each of the 8 T cell receptor beta chains below was sequenced from the same sample in a study of siplizumab effects on memory and regulatory T cells (dated by TCRdb to between 2017 and 2020). Library prep was done by the immunoSEQ multiplex PCR assay. The clones in this table, taken by TCRdb from immuneACCESS, are in-frame only. Not every clone is retained; where verified, under half of the shortfall comes from an unresolved V gene, and the cause of the rest is unknown. The table for this sample lists 50,000 to 55,000 clones; nearly 95% of them were counted only once. The ten largest make up more than 15% of the sample. The specimen was CD8+ T cells sorted from blood. The receptors here all came from a human donor in good health.

The rearrangement joins TRBV5-6 to TRBJ2-3; D perhaps matches TRBD2 (5 bases). V was cut by 2 bases and J by 3 bases, with 13 bases left in between. The CDR3 has 15 amino acids. Germline assignment: CDR1 SGHDT and CDR2 YYEEEE. The CDR3 sequence is CASSLHSGTTDTQYF. CDR3 DNA sequence: TGTGCCAGCAGCTTACACAGCGGCACTACAGATACGCAGTATTTT.

This sequence joins TRBV4-1 and TRBJ1-5, with D unclear. This CDR3 has 15 residues. V was clipped by 0 bases and J by 5 bases, with 11 bases between them. Germline V lookup: CDR1 MGHRA, CDR2 YSYEKL. DNA of the CDR3: TGCGCCAGCAGCCAAGATTCTCTTTTCGATCAGCCCCAGCATTTT. Translation: CASSQDSLFDQPQHF.

The V call is TRBV5-4, the J call TRBJ2-2, with D perhaps TRBD2 (5 bases). This CDR3 region has 14 residues. Trimming took 2 bases from V and 4 from J, leaving 9 bases between them. Germline V CDR1 and CDR2: SGHNT, YYREEE (reference sequence). CDR3: CASSLRDGTGELFF. CDR3 nucleotides: TGTGCCAGCAGCTTACGGGATGGCACCGGGGAGCTGTTTTTT. The variable domain in full, completed from reference TRBV5-4 and TRBJ2-2, reads ETGVTQSPTHLIKTRGQQVTLRCSSQSGHNTVSWYQQALGQGPQFIFQYYREEENGRGNFPPRFSGLQFPNYSSELNVNALELDDSALYLCASSLRDGTGELFFGEGSRLTVL.

The rearrangement uses TRBV5-6 and TRBJ1-2; 7 nucleotides agree with TRBD1. The trim removed 10 bases at V and 2 bases at J, leaving 8 bases unmatched. CDR1 is SGHDT, CDR2 YYEEEE, per germline. The CDR3 runs 13 residues. The CDR3 nucleotides are TGTGCCTGCCGGGACAGAGACAACTATGGCTACACCTTC. Its protein is CACRDRDNYGYTF.

The gene calls are TRBV30 and TRBJ2-7; perhaps TRBD2 as D (6 bases). CDR3 length: 15 amino acids. Trimming cost V 0 bases and J 0 bases, with 12 bases left between them. Germline CDR1 is GTSNPN and CDR2 is SVGIG (reference sequence). For the CDR3, the DNA is TGTGCCTGGAGTGTTTACGGGACTCCCTCCTACGAGCAGTACTTC. Its protein is CAWSVYGTPSYEQYF. Complete variable domain (other parts from reference TRBV30 and TRBJ2-7): SQTIHQWPATLVQPVGSPLSLECTVEGTSNPNLYWYRQAAGRGLQLLFYSVGIGQISSEVPQNLSASRPQDRQFILSSKKLLLSDSGFYLCAWSVYGTPSYEQYFGPGTRLTVT.

V gene TRBV27 combines with J gene TRBJ2-1; no clear D gene. V dropped 2 bases and J dropped 8 bases, with 10 bases sitting between them. CDR1 MNHEY and CDR2 SMNVEV come from the germline V gene (reference sequence). There are 13 residues in the CDR3. This CDR3 reads CASSLVGYYEQFF. The CDR3 DNA follows: TGTGCCAGCAGTTTAGTAGGATACTATGAGCAGTTCTTC.

The gene calls are TRBV5-1 and TRBJ2-1; no clear D. From germline, CDR1 is SGHRS and CDR2 YFSETQ. The CDR3 consists of 14 residues. Trimming stripped 4 bases from V and 6 bases from J, with 14 bases between. The CDR3 protein is CASSELGSPNEQFF. In nucleotides, the CDR3 is TGCGCCAGCAGCGAACTGGGCTCCCCCAATGAGCAGTTCTTC.

As concerns this clone: One junction end does not reproduce the germline sequence, and a read error may be involved. Other DNA sequences in this specimen translate into the identical CDR3. The J gene is TRBJ2-6, the V gene TRBV9, with 9 bases fitting TRBD1. This CDR3 comprises 18 residues. Germline lookup yields CDR1 SGDLS and CDR2 YYNGEE. This CDR3 reads CASSVWDRAGSGANVLTF. The CDR3 DNA sequence: TGCGCCAGCAGCGTGTGGGACAGGGCCGGGTCTGGGGCCAACGTCCTGACTTTC.